The table lists the clone carrying this T cell receptor (beta chain) with a few counts. Per the authors' pipeline: It was from reference gene primer amplification that nucleated cell counts were estimated. The protocol was immunoSEQ multiplex PCR, while the TCRdb copy is restricted to in-frame clones and leaves out a portion. That table gives V, J and clone size, and the DNA gave D and trimming. The sample has about 140,000 clones; over 80% are singletons. The data belong to a study of blood T cell repertoires in COVID-19. Germline CDR1 MDHEN, CDR2 SYDVKM. The CDR3 extends over 11 amino acids. V lost 5 bases and J lost 7, with 8 bases in between. Enrolled during active infection, Seattle patients were then followed longitudinally.

The receptor comes from a man aged 30-40 years with COVID-19, enrolled during active disease. The chain couples TRBV28 to TRBJ1-1; D unresolved. Sequencing used peripheral blood. The CDR3 spells CASSTVREAFF. The CDR3 DNA reads as TGTGCCAGCAGTACCGTGCGTGAAGCTTTCTTT. Based on the CDR3 plus reference TRBV28 and TRBJ1-1, the full variable domain is DVKVTQSSRYLVKRTGEKVFLECVQDMDHENMFWYRQDPGLGLRLIYFSYDVKMKEKGDIPEGYSVSREKKERFSLILESASTNQTSMYLCASSTVREAFFGQGTRLTVV.